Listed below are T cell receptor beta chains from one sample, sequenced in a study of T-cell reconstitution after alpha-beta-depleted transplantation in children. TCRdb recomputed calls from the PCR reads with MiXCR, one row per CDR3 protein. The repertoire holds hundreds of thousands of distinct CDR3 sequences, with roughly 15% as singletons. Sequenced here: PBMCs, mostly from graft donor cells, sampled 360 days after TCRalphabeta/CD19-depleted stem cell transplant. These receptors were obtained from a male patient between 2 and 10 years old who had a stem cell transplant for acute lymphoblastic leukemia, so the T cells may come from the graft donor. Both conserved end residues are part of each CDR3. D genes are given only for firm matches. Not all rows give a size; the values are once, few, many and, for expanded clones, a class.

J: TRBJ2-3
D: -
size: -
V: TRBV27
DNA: TGTGCCAGCAGTACCAGGCACGGGAGCACAGATACGCAGTATTTT
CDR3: CASSTRHGSTDTQYF

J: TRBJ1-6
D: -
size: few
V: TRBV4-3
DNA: TGCGCCAGCAGCCAATGGATTGGGGGGTCCCGGGCTTCACCCCTCCACTTT
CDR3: CASSQWIGGSRASPLHF

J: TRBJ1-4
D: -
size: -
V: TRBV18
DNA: TGTGCCAGCTCACCAGGCCATATTGGATATGAAAAACTGTTTTTT
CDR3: CASSPGHIGYEKLFF

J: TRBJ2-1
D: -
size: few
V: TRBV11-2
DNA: TGTGCCAGCAGCTGGGGAGTAGTAAGCAATGAGCAGTTCTTC
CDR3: CASSWGVVSNEQFF

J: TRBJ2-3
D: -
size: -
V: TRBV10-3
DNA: TGTGCCATAGAGGGAGCAGGCACAGATACGCAGTATTTT
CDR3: CAIEGAGTDTQYF

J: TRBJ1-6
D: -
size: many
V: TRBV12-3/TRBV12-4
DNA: TGTGCCAGCAGTAGTGGATCCTATAATTCACCCCTCCACTTT
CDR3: CASSSGSYNSPLHF

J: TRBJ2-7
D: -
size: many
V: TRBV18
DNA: TGTGCCAGCTCACCACCGGGAGATGGGGACTACGAGCAGTACTTC
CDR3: CASSPPGDGDYEQYF

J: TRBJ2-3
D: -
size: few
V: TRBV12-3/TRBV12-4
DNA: TGTGCCAGCAGGTTAGGTAGGCCGTCCACAGATACGCAGTATTTT
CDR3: CASRLGRPSTDTQYF

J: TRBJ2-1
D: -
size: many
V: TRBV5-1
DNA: TGCGCCAGCAGCTTGGGGTCCTTGGGCAATGAGCAGTTCTTC
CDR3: CASSLGSLGNEQFF

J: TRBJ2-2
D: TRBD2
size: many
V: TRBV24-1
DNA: TGTGCCACCAGTTCCGGGACTAGCGGTTTTTCGAACACCGGGGAGCTGTTTTTT
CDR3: CATSSGTSGFSNTGELFF

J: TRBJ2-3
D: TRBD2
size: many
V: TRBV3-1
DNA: TGTGCCAGCAGATCTACTAGCGGGAAGAGGGGGACGCAGTATTTT
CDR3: CASRSTSGKRGTQYF

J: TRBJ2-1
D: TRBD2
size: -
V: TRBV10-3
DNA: TGTGCCATCAGTGCCCAAGCGGGAGGGCCAAATGAGCAGTTCTTC
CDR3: CAISAQAGGPNEQFF

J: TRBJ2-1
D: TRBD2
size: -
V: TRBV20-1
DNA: TGCAGTGCTAGCCGCGGGAGGGTATTGGACAATGAGCAGTTCTTC
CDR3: CSASRGRVLDNEQFF

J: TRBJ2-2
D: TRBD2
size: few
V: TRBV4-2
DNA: TGTGCCAGCAGCGCCCATGCCGCGGGGGGGCAACGGTCGAACACCGGGGAGCTGTTTTTT
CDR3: CASSAHAAGGQRSNTGELFF

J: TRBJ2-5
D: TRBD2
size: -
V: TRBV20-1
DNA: TGCAGTCGGATCCAACAGTGGACTAGCGGGAATAAGGAGACCCAGTACTTC
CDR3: CSRIQQWTSGNKETQYF

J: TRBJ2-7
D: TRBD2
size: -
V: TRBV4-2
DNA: TGTGCCAGCAGCCAGGCGGGAGGGCCTTACGAGCAGTACTTC
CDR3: CASSQAGGPYEQYF

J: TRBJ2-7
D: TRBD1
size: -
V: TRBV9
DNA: TGTGCCAGCAGCATCGGACAGGGCCTTACCTACGAGCAGTACTTC
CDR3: CASSIGQGLTYEQYF

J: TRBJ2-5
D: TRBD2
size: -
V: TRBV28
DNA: TGTGCCAGCAAAATAGCGGGAGGACCGTACCAAGAGACCCAGTACTTC
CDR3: CASKIAGGPYQETQYF

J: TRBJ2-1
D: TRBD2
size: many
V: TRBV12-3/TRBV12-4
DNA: TGTGCCAGCAGTTTAGGGAGACTAGCAGGGGAGCAGTTCTTC
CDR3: CASSLGRLAGEQFF

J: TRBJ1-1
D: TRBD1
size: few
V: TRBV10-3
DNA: TGTGCCATCAGTGAATTTACCGGGACAGTTGACACTGAAGCTTTCTTT
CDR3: CAISEFTGTVDTEAFF